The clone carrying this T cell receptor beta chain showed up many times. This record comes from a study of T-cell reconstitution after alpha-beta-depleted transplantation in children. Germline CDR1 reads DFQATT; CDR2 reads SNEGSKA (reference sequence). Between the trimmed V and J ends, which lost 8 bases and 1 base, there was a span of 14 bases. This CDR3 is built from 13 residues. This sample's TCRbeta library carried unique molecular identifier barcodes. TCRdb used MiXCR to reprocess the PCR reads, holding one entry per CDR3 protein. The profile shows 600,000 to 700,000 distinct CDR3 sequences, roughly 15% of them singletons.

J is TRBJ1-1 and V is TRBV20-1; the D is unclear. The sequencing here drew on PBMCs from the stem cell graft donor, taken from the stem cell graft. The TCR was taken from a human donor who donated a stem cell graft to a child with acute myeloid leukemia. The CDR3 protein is CSTARNQNTEAFF. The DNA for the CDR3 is TGCAGTACGGCAAGAAACCAGAACACTGAAGCTTTCTTT.